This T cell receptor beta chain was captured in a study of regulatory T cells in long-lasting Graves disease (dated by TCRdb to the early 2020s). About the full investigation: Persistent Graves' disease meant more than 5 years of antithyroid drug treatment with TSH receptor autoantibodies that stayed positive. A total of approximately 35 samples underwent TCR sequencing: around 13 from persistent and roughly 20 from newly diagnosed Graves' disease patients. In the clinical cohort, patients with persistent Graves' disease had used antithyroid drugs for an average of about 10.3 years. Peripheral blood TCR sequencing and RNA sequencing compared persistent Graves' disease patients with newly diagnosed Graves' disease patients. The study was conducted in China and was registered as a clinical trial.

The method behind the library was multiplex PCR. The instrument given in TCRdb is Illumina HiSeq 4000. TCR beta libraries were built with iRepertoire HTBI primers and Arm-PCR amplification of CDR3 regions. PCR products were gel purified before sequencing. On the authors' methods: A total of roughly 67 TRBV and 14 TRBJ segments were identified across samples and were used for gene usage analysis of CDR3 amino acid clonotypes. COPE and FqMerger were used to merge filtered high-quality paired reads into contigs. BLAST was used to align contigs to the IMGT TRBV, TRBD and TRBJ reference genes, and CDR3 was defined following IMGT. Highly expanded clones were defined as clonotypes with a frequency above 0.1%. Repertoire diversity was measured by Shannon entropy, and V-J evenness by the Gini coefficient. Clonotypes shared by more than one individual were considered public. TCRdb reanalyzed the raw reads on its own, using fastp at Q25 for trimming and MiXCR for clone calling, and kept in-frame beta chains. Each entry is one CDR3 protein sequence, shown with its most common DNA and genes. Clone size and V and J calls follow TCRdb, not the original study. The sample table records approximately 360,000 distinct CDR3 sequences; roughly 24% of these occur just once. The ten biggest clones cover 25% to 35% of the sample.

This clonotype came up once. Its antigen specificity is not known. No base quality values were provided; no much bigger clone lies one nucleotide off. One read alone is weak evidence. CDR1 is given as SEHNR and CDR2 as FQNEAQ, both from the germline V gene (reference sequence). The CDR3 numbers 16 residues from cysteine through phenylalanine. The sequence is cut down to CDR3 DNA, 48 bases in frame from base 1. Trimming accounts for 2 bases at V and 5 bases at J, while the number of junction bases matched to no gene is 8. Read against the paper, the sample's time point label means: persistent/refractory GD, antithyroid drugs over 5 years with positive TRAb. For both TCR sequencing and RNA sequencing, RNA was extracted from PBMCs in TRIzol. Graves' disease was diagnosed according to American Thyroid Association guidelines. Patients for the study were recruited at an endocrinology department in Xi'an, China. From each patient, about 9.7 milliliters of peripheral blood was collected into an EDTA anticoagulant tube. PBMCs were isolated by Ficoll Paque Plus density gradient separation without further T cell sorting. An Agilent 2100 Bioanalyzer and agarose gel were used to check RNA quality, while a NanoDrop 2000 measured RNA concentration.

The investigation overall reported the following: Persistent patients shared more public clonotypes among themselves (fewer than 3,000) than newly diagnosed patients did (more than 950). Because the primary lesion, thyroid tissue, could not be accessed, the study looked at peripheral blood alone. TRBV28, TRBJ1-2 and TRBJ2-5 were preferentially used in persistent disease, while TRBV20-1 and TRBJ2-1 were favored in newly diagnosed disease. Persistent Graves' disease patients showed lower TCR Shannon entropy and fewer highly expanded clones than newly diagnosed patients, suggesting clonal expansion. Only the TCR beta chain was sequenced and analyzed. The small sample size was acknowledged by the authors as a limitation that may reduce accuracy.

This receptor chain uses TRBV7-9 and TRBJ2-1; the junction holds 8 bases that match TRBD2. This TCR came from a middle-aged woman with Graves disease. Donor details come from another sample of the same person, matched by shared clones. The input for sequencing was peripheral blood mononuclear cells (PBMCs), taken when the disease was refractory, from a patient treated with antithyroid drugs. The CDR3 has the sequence CASSLFTGGPDNEQFF. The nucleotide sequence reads TGTGCCAGCAGCTTATTTACGGGAGGGCCCGACAATGAGCAGTTCTTC.